Detailed here is one T cell receptor (beta chain). The target antigen is unknown. This may arise from a read error, as a much more abundant clone is one base away. Investigators prepared the TCR beta libraries by applying iRepertoire HTBI primers and Arm-PCR of CDR3 regions. Each CDR3 protein is one row after TCRdb ran MiXCR on the multiplex PCR reads. This table has some 450,000 distinct CDR3 sequences, 23% appearing once. These data come from a study of regulatory T cells in long-lasting Graves disease. For the study at large: Patients with persistent Graves' disease had over 5 years of antithyroid drugs and persistent TSH receptor antibodies.

Time point denoted: persistent/refractory GD, antithyroid drugs over 5 years with positive TRAb. The TCR library was made from RNA extracted from PBMCs. V was clipped by 6 bases and J by 3 bases, with 12 bases between them. The CDR3 length is 14 residues. The V gene's germline CDR1 is LNHNV and CDR2 YYDKDF (reference sequence). Study-level findings and limits: Those with persistent disease had in common more public clonotypes (about 2,700) than new patients (roughly 930). Repertoires from persistent disease leaned toward TRBV28, TRBJ1-2 and TRBJ2-5. Analysis covered peripheral blood alone, not thyroid tissue.

This chain uses TRBV15 with TRBJ1-5; TRBD1 might be the D (6 bases). The receptor comes from a female donor with Graves disease. This specimen consisted of peripheral blood mononuclear cells (PBMCs), obtained when the disease was refractory, from a patient treated with antithyroid drugs. CDR3 residues: CATRPGQVNQPQHF. CDR3 nucleotides: TGTGCCACCAGACCGGGACAAGTCAATCAGCCCCAGCATTTT.